These 9 T cell receptor beta chains originate from one sample sequenced in a study of T cells in tuberculosis. Time point denoted: new active TB diagnosis, blood taken before or within 7 days of starting treatment. Only in-frame clones appear in the TCRdb table, and some are missing; sequencing was by immunoSEQ multiplex PCR. The table shows around 35,000 clones, with 85% to 95% occurring only once. The material sequenced was PBMCs, taken at tuberculosis diagnosis. The receptors were sampled from an adult with tuberculosis.

This chain uses TRBV19 with TRBJ1-6, with TRBD1 identical over 7 bases. J gave up 14 bases and V 7 bases, and 8 bases lay outside the gene matches. CDR3 size: 12 residues. Germline V lookup: CDR1 LNHDA, CDR2 SQIVND (reference sequence). This chain's CDR3 is CASNTGQSSLHF. The CDR3 nucleotides read TGTGCCAGTAATACGGGACAGTCATCCCTCCACTTT.

The genes are TRBV30 and TRBJ1-1, with TRBD1 identical over 8 bases. CDR1 and CDR2 (germline): GTSNPN, SVGIG (reference sequence). The CDR3 totals 13 residues. With V trimmed by 5 bases and J by 5 bases, 7 bases remained unmatched. The CDR3 sequence is CAWGTGAGTEAFF. The CDR3, as DNA: TGTGCCTGGGGGACAGGTGCGGGAACTGAAGCTTTCTTT.

By proportion, this clone is large. The chain carries TRBV21-1 and TRBJ2-1; the tabulated D call, TRBD2, remains unverified against the DNA. TRBV21-1 is an annotated pseudogene. The CDR3 spans 15 residues. CDR3 sequence (DNA): TGTGCCAGTGCCAGACTAGCGGGGACCTACAATGAGCAGTTCTTC. Translating it yields CASARLAGTYNEQFF.

This chain uses TRBV10-3 with TRBJ2-7, with TRBD2 as a possible D gene (6 bases). CDR3 size: 13 residues. The germline V gene encodes CDR1 ENHRY and CDR2 SYGVKD. V was pared by 2 bases and J by 4 bases, with 9 bases between. In nucleotides, the CDR3 is TGTGCCATCAGTGAGACTCGGGGGTACGAGCAGTACTTC. This codes for CAISETRGYEQYF.

This chain links TRBV7-8 with TRBJ2-1; 11 positions match TRBD1. V gave up 3 bases and J gave up 7 bases; unmatched junction bases: 5. Germline lookup yields CDR1 SGHVS and CDR2 FQNEAQ. This CDR3 is built from 15 residues. The chain's CDR3 is CASSFGTGGENEQFF. Here the CDR3 DNA reads TGTGCCAGCAGCTTCGGGACAGGGGGTGAAAATGAGCAGTTCTTC.

This clone was observed a single time. The chain employs TRBV9 and TRBJ2-3, with TRBD2 as a possible D gene (7 bases). Deletions cut 0 bases from V and 3 bases from J, with 14 bases between. The germline V gene encodes CDR1 SGDLS and CDR2 YYNGEE. The CDR3 is 16 amino acids. The CDR3 nucleotides read TGTGCCAGCAGCGTAGAGGGGGGGGCCCCGACAGATACGCAGTATTTT. Translation: CASSVEGGAPTDTQYF.

The genes are TRBV19 and TRBJ2-5; perhaps TRBD2 as D (6 bases). This CDR3 spans 16 amino acids. The germline gives CDR1 LNHDA, CDR2 SQIVND (reference sequence). Trimming left V 5 bases short and J 5 bases short, with 21 bases between. The CDR3 DNA is TGTGCCAGTAGTCCACAGCGGTCGGGGCGGGGCGAGACCCAGTACTTC. Protein: CASSPQRSGRGETQYF.

The J gene is TRBJ2-3, the V gene TRBV5-4; TRBD2 matches at 8 bases. The CDR3 extends over 16 amino acids. The germline CDR1 and CDR2 sequences are SGHNT and YYREEE (reference sequence). The V gene end was trimmed by 4 bases and the J gene end by 6 bases; junction bases not matched to a gene: 13. The CDR3 nucleotides are TGTGCCAGCAGCCTTAGCGGGGACCGGAAACGTGATACGCAGTATTTT. Translated: CASSLSGDRKRDTQYF. The variable domain in full, completed from reference TRBV5-4 and TRBJ2-3, reads ETGVTQSPTHLIKTRGQQVTLRCSSQSGHNTVSWYQQALGQGPQFIFQYYREEENGRGNFPPRFSGLQFPNYSSELNVNALELDDSALYLCASSLSGDRKRDTQYFGPGTRLTVL.

This clone was seen a few times. The V and J genes are TRBV6-1 and TRBJ1-6, with 8 bases matching TRBD1. Germline assignment: CDR1 MNHNS and CDR2 SASEGT. The CDR3 has 15 amino acids. After removal of 5 bases from V and 6 bases from J, the junction contained 6 bases not matched to a gene. Here the CDR3 reads CASSSTGVTNSPLHF. The CDR3 coding sequence is TGTGCCAGCAGTTCGACAGGGGTGACTAATTCACCCCTCCACTTT.